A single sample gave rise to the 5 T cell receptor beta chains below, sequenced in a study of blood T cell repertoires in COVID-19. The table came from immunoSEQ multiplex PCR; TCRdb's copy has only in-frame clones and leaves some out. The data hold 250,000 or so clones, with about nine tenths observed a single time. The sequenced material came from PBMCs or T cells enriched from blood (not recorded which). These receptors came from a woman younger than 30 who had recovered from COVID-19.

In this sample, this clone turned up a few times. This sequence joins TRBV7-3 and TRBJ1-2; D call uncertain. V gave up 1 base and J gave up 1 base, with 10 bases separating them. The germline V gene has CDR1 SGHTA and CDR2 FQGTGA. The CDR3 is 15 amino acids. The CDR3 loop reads CASSLSAPDNYGYTF. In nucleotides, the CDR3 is TGTGCCAGCAGCTTAAGTGCGCCCGATAACTATGGCTACACCTTC.

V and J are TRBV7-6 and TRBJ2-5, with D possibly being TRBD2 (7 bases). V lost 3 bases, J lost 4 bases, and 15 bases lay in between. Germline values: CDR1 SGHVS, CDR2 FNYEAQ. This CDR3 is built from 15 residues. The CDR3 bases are TGTGCCAGCAGCTTTTCCGGGGGGCCGGGAGAGACCCAGTACTTC. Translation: CASSFSGGPGETQYF.

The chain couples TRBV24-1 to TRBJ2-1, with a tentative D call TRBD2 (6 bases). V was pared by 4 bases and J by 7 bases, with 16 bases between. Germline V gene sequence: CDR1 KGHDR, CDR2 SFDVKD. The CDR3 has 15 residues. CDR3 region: CATSDRPQGGNEQFF. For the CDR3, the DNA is TGTGCCACCAGTGACCGCCCCCAAGGAGGGAATGAGCAGTTCTTC.

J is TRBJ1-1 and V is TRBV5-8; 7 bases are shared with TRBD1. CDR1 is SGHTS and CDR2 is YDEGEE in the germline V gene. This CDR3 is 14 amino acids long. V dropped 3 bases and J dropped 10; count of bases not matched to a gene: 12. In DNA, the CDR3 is TGTGCCAGCAGCTCACCTACAGGGGCTGTTAGAGCTTTCTTT. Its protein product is CASSSPTGAVRAFF.

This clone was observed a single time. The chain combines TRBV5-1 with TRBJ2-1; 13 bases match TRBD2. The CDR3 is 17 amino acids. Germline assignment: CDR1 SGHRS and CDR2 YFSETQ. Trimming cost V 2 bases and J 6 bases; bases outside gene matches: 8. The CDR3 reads CASSFGLAGAEANEQFF. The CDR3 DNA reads TGCGCCAGCAGCTTCGGACTAGCGGGAGCAGAGGCCAATGAGCAGTTCTTC.